This T cell receptor (beta chain) stems from a study of cytomegalovirus exposure and HLA in healthy donors. Background on the study: Caucasian-associated ancestry cluster membership applied to about 83% of several hundred genotyped donors. Findings and caveats of the study: Accurate prediction of most subjects' HLA-A and HLA-B alleles from TCR beta sequences was reported. Presence/absence analysis assumed near-uniform sequencing depth across donors. An analysis was carried out at a later point. It showed that HLA-associated TCR beta chains were more clonally expanded than equally common non-associated chains.

Trimming at V came to 2 bases and at J to 7 bases, leaving 6 bases not matched to a gene. Germline CDR1 SGHTA, CDR2 FQGNSA. CDR3 length: 15 amino acids. With 60 Vbeta and 13 Jbeta primers, the PCR was carried out. Only in-frame clones appear in the TCRdb table, and some are missing; sequencing was by immunoSEQ multiplex PCR. The repertoire holds about 180,000 clones, with less than 80% as singletons. Concerning this clone itself: Its antigen is as yet unknown.

The sequenced material came from PBMCs. The rearrangement joins TRBV7-2 to TRBJ2-2; 8 bases agree with TRBD2. This receptor was obtained from a woman between 40 and 50 years old in good health and CMV-seronegative. CDR3 protein: CASSLNGGAFGELFF. The CDR3 nucleotides read TGTGCCAGCAGCTTAAACGGGGGGGCCTTCGGGGAGCTGTTTTTT.